These 10 T cell receptor beta chains share one sample of origin, sequenced in a study of shared clonotypes between healthy human individuals. Libraries were prepared by immunoSEQ multiplex PCR; TCRdb keeps only in-frame clonotypes and omits some of them. The profile shows roughly 490,000 clones, approximately 80% of them singletons. Input material: PBMCs. These receptors were obtained from a woman in her forties in good health. Some clones in this sample may be carry-over from other donors' samples.

In this sample, this clone turned up a few times. Within the sample, other DNA sequences also encode this same CDR3. The chain is built from TRBV27 and TRBJ1-1; D remains ambiguous. The V gene's germline CDR1 is MNHEY and CDR2 SMNVEV (reference sequence). The CDR3 extends over 13 amino acids. Trimming stripped 0 bases from V and 1 base from J, with 3 bases between. CDR3 region: CASSLSANTEAFF. CDR3 sequence (DNA): TGTGCCAGCAGTTTATCCGCGAACACTGAAGCTTTCTTT.

The chain is built from TRBV5-4 and TRBJ1-2; D perhaps matches TRBD1 (6 bases). V was shortened by 4 bases and J by 4 bases, with 20 bases between the two germline ends. Germline CDR1 SGHNT, CDR2 YYREEE (reference sequence). CDR3 length: 16 residues. The CDR3 loop reads CASSPRERWGAYGYTF. In nucleotides, the CDR3 is TGTGCCAGCAGCCCCCGGGAGAGGTGGGGGGCCTATGGCTACACCTTC.

The chain recombines TRBV19 with TRBJ1-5; TRBD1 matches at 8 bases. Germline trimming cut 7 bases from V and 7 bases from J; bases unmatched to any gene: 9. The CDR3 runs 14 residues. Germline V CDR1 and CDR2: LNHDA, SQIVND (reference sequence). CDR3 loop: CASTQNRGMQPQHF. In nucleotides, the CDR3 is TGTGCCAGTACCCAGAACAGGGGGATGCAGCCCCAGCATTTT.

Comment on this clone: At one end, the junction sequence differs from germline, possibly due to a read error. The chain couples TRBV14 to TRBJ2-1; D remains unclear. CDR1 and CDR2 (germline): SGHDN, FVKESK. CDR3 length equals 15 residues. CDR3 in amino acids: CASSQEWEGYNEQLF. The CDR3 nucleotides are TGTGCCAGCAGCCAAGAATGGGAAGGTTACAATGAGCAGCTCTTC.

The V and J genes are TRBV19 and TRBJ1-5, with a possible D match to TRBD1 (5 bases). This CDR3 spans 14 amino acids. V was pared by 5 bases and J by 7 bases, with 15 bases between. The germline V gene has CDR1 LNHDA and CDR2 SQIVND (reference sequence). The CDR3 DNA reads as TGTGCCAGTAGTGCCGGGACGACTGGCCAGCCCCAGCATTTT. Translated, it gives CASSAGTTGQPQHF.

V gene TRBV7-2 combines with J gene TRBJ2-1, with 11 bases lining up with TRBD2. V trimming: 4 bases; J trimming: 12 bases; junction bases outside the gene matches: 2. CDR3 length: 12 residues. Germline assignment: CDR1 SGHTA and CDR2 FQGNSA. CDR3 nucleotides: TGTGCCAGCAGCTCGACTAGCGGGACGCAGTTCTTC. It translates to CASSSTSGTQFF.

The rearrangement uses TRBV7-2 and TRBJ2-1; 15 bases align to TRBD2. J gave up 4 bases and V 1 base, and 2 bases lay outside the gene matches. Germline values: CDR1 SGHTA, CDR2 FQGNSA. The CDR3 spans 17 residues. This CDR3 is CASSLVGLAGGYNEQFF. In nucleotides, the CDR3 is TGTGCCAGCAGCTTAGTAGGACTAGCGGGAGGGTACAATGAGCAGTTCTTC.

In regard to this clone: Other DNA sequences in this sample translate to the same CDR3. The V gene is TRBV7-3, the J gene TRBJ2-7; the match to TRBD2 covers 9 bases. The CDR3 is 15 amino acids. The trim removed 1 base at V and 0 bases at J, leaving 1 base unmatched. Germline assignment: CDR1 SGHTA and CDR2 FQGTGA. CDR3 DNA sequence: TGTGCCAGCAGCTTAAGTAGCGGGAGCTCCTACGAGCAGTACTTC. This encodes CASSLSSGSSYEQYF.

The rearrangement links TRBV11-2 to TRBJ2-7, with D unresolved. This CDR3 has 12 residues. V was clipped by 3 bases and J by 7 bases, with 10 bases between them. Germline lookup yields CDR1 SGHAT and CDR2 FQNNGV. The CDR3 coding sequence is TGTGCCAGCAGCTTTGGAGCTTCGGAGCAGTACTTC. This codes for CASSFGASEQYF. Drawing the rest from reference TRBV11-2 and TRBJ2-7, the complete variable domain is EAGVAQSPRYKIIEKRQSVAFWCNPISGHATLYWYQQILGQGPKLLIQFQNNGVVDDSQLPKDRFSAERLKGVDSTLKIQPAKLEDSAVYLCASSFGASEQYFGPGTRLTVT.

Comments on this clone: The same CDR3 is also encoded by other DNA sequences in this sample. The chain recombines TRBV27 with TRBJ1-1; a weak D match, TRBD1 (6 bases). CDR3 length: 14 residues. In germline, CDR1 is MNHEY, CDR2 SMNVEV (reference sequence). With 2 bases removed from V and 4 bases from J, the gap between germline ends came to 11 bases. The CDR3: CASSLLRGGTEAFF. The CDR3 nucleotides read TGTGCCAGCAGTTTACTCAGGGGCGGCACTGAAGCTTTCTTT.